Listed below are T cell receptor beta chains from one sample, sequenced in a study of shared clonotypes between healthy human individuals. Libraries were prepared by immunoSEQ multiplex PCR; TCRdb keeps only in-frame clonotypes and omits some of them. This table has approximately 400,000 clones, 96% appearing once. The material sequenced was memory CD8+ T cells sorted from blood. Receptors were obtained from a man aged 25-45 years in good health. Each CDR3 is given with its conserved first and last residue. The order of the fields is J gene, V gene, clone size, D gene, CDR3 protein, CDR3 DNA. A D gene is named only where the DNA matches it firmly. Clone size is stated in some rows and not others, as once, few, many or a class when expanded.

>TRBJ2-6|TRBV7-9|.|.
CASSLTDSGANVLTF
TGTGCCAGCAGCTTAACCGACTCTGGGGCCAACGTCCTGACTTTC
>TRBJ1-5|TRBV7-6|.|.
CASSSRRRGNQPQHF
TGTGCCAGCAGCTCCCGTAGAAGGGGCAATCAGCCCCAGCATTTT
>TRBJ2-5|TRBV29-1|.|.
CSSTAQQETQYF
TGCAGCTCTACGGCGCAACAAGAGACCCAGTACTTC
>TRBJ1-5|TRBV28|.|.
CASSLPLPGDSNQPQHF
TGTGCCAGCAGTTTACCCCTGCCGGGAGATAGCAATCAGCCCCAGCATTTT
>TRBJ2-7|TRBV2|.|TRBD2
CASSVSGTSGMRSYEQYF
TGTGCCAGCAGTGTTTCCGGGACTAGCGGGATGAGATCCTACGAGCAGTACTTC
>TRBJ2-1|TRBV2|.|TRBD2
CASRPGLAEYNEQFF
TGTGCCAGCAGGCCTGGACTAGCGGAATACAATGAGCAGTTCTTC
>TRBJ1-2|TRBV6-5|.|TRBD1
CASIKGQGIGGYTF
TGTGCCAGCATCAAAGGACAGGGAATTGGTGGCTACACCTTC
>TRBJ2-7|TRBV4-1|.|TRBD2
CASSQDTSGRQYF
TGCGCCAGCAGCCAAGATACTAGCGGCAGGCAGTACTTC
>TRBJ2-1|TRBV2|.|.
CASSRSVITRNNERFF
TGTGCCAGCAGCCGATCGGTCATTACCCGCAACAATGAGCGGTTCTTC
>TRBJ1-1|TRBV5-4|once|.
CASSSYRVTTEAFF
TGTGCCAGCAGCTCATACAGGGTGACAACTGAAGCTTTCTTT
>TRBJ1-1|TRBV6-1|.|.
CASPPTEAFF
TGTGCCAGCCCGCCCACTGAAGCTTTCTTT
>TRBJ2-7|TRBV28|.|.
CASSPDIYEQYF
TGTGCCAGCAGCCCAGACATCTACGAGCAGTACTTC
>TRBJ2-7|TRBV28|.|.
CASNPLGNPPYEQYF
TGTGCCAGCAACCCCCTAGGGAACCCCCCCTACGAGCAGTACTTC
>TRBJ1-1|TRBV5-6|once|.
CASSLAGVTEAFF
TGTGCCAGCAGCTTGGCAGGGGTCACTGAAGCTTTCTTT
>TRBJ2-3|TRBV6-5|.|.
CASSYGRGGDTQYF
TGTGCCAGCAGTTACGGTAGGGGGGGAGATACGCAGTATTTT
>TRBJ2-1|TRBV7-6|.|TRBD2
CASSLTPPSLAGYGWEQFF
TGTGCCAGCAGCTTAACCCCTCCTTCACTAGCGGGATACGGGTGGGAGCAGTTCTTC
>TRBJ2-3|TRBV6-5|.|TRBD2
CASSYSPSGNTDTQYF
TGTGCCAGCAGTTACTCGCCTAGCGGAAACACAGATACGCAGTATTTT
>TRBJ2-1|TRBV9|.|.
CASSVMVTRRYNEQFF
TGTGCCAGCAGCGTGATGGTGACGAGGAGATACAATGAGCAGTTCTTC
>TRBJ2-1|TRBV27|.|.
CASRPGGSYNEQFF
TGTGCCAGCAGACCCGGGGGCTCCTACAATGAGCAGTTCTTC
>TRBJ2-1|TRBV28|.|TRBD2
CASKGTSGNNEQFF
TGTGCCAGCAAGGGGACTAGCGGAAACAATGAGCAGTTCTTC
>TRBJ2-7|TRBV30|.|TRBD2
CAWSVPSGSGRYEQYF
TGTGCCTGGAGTGTACCTAGCGGGAGCGGGAGGTACGAGCAGTACTTC
>TRBJ2-7|TRBV28|.|.
CASSPQGVRSSEQYF
TGTGCCAGCAGCCCTCAGGGAGTGAGATCTAGTGAGCAGTACTTC
>TRBJ2-5|TRBV10-2|.|.
CASSDDRVLAWGGTQYF
TGCGCCAGCAGTGATGATAGGGTATTAGCCTGGGGTGGGACCCAGTACTTC
>TRBJ2-2|TRBV4-1|once|.
CASSQDPGLNTGELFF
TGCGCCAGCAGCCAAGATCCGGGCTTAAACACCGGGGAGCTGTTTTTT
>TRBJ2-1|TRBV9|.|TRBD2
CASSVAAGASNEQFF
TGTGCCAGCAGCGTAGCGGCGGGAGCTAGCAATGAGCAGTTCTTC
>TRBJ2-2|TRBV10-3|.|.
CATNRAPNTGELFF
TGTGCCACCAACAGGGCCCCGAACACCGGGGAGCTGTTTTTT
>TRBJ2-3|TRBV5-1|.|TRBD1
CASQGETTDTQYF
TGCGCCAGCCAGGGGGAGACTACAGATACGCAGTATTTT
>TRBJ1-1|TRBV29-1|.|.
CSVVMSSATEAFF
TGCAGCGTTGTAATGTCCAGCGCAACTGAAGCTTTCTTT
>TRBJ2-1|TRBV27|.|.
CASTRGWGYNEQFF
TGTGCCAGCACTCGGGGATGGGGCTACAATGAGCAGTTCTTC
>TRBJ2-1|TRBV11-1|.|TRBD2
CASSFTFGTSANEQFF
TGTGCCAGCAGCTTTACCTTCGGGACTAGCGCCAATGAGCAGTTCTTC
>TRBJ1-1|TRBV27|.|TRBD1
CASSSSHRQGAFLAFF
TGTGCCAGCAGTTCAAGTCACCGTCAGGGGGCGTTTTTAGCTTTCTTT
>TRBJ2-1|TRBV19|.|TRBD1
CASNPRRQGKQQFF
TGTGCCAGTAACCCTCGCCGACAGGGTAAGCAGCAGTTCTTC